This paragraph covers one TCR beta chain sequence. V was pared by 0 bases and J by 0 bases, with 8 bases between. The CDR3 covers 16 residues. The V gene's germline CDR1 is SGHAT and CDR2 FQNNGV. The data belong to a study of blood T cell repertoires in COVID-19. Turning to the study itself: The origin of the acute and convalescent COVID-19 samples was the United States, Italy and Spain.

Clones were sequenced by immunoSEQ multiplex PCR, and TCRdb holds only the in-frame ones, with some missing. This sample yields more than 65,000 clones, of which 65% to 80% are seen a single time; around 9.4% belongs to the top ten. The sample comprised peripheral blood. The chain joins TRBV11-2 to TRBJ1-4; D is ambiguous. This receptor was identified in a woman aged 45-60 years with acute or convalescent COVID-19. The CDR3 is CASSLDTAATNEKLFF. In DNA form, the CDR3 reads TGTGCCAGCAGCTTAGATACAGCTGCAACTAATGAAAAACTGTTTTTT.